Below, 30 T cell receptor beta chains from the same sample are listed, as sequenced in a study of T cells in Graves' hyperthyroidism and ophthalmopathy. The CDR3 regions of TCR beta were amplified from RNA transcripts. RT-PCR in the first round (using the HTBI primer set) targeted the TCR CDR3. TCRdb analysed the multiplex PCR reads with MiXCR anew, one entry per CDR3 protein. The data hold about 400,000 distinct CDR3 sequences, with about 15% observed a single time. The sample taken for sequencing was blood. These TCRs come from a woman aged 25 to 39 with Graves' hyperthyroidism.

The DNA for the CDR3 is TGTGCCAGCACCCGACAGGGGGCTGGCTATGGCTACACCTTC. The encoded protein is CASTRQGAGYGYTF. The rearrangement links TRBV9 to TRBJ1-2, with 10 nucleotides matching TRBD1. V shed 6 bases and J 4 bases; nucleotides not matched to a gene: 6. Germline V CDR1 and CDR2: SGDLS, YYNGEE. There are 14 residues in the CDR3.

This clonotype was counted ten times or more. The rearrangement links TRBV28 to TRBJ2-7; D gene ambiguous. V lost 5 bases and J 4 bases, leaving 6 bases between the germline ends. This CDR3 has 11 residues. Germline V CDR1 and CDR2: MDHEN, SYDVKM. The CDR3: CASSVFYEQYF. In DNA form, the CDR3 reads TGTGCCAGCAGTGTGTTTTACGAGCAGTACTTC.

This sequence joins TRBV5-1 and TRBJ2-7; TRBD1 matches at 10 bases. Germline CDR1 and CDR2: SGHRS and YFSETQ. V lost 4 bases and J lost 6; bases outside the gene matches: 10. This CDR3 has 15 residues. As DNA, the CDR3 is TGCGCCAGCAGCGCCCGACAGGGGGCATTCTCCGAGCAGTACTTC. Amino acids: CASSARQGAFSEQYF.

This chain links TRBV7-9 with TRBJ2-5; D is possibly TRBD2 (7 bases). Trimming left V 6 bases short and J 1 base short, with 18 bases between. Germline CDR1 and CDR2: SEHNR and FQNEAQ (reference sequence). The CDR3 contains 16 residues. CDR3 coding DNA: TGTGCCAGCAGTCCAAGTGGGGGGGCACTCCAAGAGACCCAGTACTTC. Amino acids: CASSPSGGALQETQYF.

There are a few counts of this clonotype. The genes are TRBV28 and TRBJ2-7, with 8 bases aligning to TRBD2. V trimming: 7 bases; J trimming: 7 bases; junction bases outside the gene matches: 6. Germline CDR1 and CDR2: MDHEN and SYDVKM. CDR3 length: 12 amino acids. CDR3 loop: CASTGLAREQYF. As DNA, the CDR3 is TGTGCCAGCACCGGACTAGCTCGGGAGCAGTACTTC. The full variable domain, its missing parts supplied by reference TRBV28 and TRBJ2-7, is DVKVTQSSRYLVKRTGEKVFLECVQDMDHENMFWYRQDPGLGLRLIYFSYDVKMKEKGDIPEGYSVSREKKERFSLILESASTNQTSMYLCASTGLAREQYFGPGTRLTVT.

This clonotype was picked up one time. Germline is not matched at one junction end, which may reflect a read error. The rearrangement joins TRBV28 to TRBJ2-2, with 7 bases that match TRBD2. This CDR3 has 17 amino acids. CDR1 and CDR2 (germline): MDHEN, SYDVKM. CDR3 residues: CASSSPGAGDYTEELFF. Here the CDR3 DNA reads TGTGCCAGCAGTTCCCCCGGGGCGGGAGACTACACCGAGGAGCTGTTTTTT.

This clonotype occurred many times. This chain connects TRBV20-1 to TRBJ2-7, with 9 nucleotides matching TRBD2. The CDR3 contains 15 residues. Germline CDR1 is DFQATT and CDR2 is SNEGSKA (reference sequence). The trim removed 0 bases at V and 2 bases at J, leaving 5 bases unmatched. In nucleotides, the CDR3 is TGCAGTGCTAGAGATTTGCGGGAGGGTCCCTACGAGCAGTACTTC. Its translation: CSARDLREGPYEQYF.

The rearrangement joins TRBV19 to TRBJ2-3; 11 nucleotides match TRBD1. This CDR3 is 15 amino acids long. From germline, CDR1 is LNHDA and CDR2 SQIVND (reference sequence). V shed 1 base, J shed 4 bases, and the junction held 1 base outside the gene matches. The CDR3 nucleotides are TGTGCCAGTAGTATAGGGGGACAGGGGGCAGATACGCAGTATTTT. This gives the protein CASSIGGQGADTQYF.

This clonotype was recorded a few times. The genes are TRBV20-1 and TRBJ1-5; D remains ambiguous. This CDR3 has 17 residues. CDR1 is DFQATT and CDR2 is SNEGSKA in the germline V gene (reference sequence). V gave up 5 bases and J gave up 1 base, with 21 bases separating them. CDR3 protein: CSARGSVQWSSNQPQHF. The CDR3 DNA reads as TGCAGTGCTCGAGGGTCAGTACAATGGAGCAGCAATCAGCCCCAGCATTTT.

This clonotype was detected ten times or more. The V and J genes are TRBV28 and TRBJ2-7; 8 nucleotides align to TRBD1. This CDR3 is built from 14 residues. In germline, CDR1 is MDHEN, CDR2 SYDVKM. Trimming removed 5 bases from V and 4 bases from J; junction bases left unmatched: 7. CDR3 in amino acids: CASSAPGQVYEQYF. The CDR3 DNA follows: TGTGCCAGCAGTGCGCCGGGACAGGTGTACGAGCAGTACTTC.

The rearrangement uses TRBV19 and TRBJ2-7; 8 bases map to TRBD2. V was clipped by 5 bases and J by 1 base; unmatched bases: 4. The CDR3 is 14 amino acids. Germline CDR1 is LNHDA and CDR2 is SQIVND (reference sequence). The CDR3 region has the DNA TGTGCCAGTAGTGCGGGAGGAGTATCCTACGAGCAGTACTTC. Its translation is CASSAGGVSYEQYF. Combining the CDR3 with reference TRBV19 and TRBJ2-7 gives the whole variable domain DGGITQSPKYLFRKEGQNVTLSCEQNLNHDAMYWYRQDPGQGLRLIYYSQIVNDFQKGDIAEGYSVSREKKESFPLTVTSAQKNPTAFYLCASSAGGVSYEQYFGPGTRLTVT.

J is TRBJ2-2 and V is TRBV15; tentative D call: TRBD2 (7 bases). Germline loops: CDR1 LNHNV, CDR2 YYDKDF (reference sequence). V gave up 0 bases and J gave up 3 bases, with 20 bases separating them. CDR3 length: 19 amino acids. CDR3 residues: CATSRDWGGGKRDTGELFF. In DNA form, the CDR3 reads TGTGCCACCAGCAGAGATTGGGGAGGGGGGAAAAGGGACACCGGGGAGCTGTTTTTT. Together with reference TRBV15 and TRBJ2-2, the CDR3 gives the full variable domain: DAMVIQNPRYQVTQFGKPVTLSCSQTLNHNVMYWYQQKSSQAPKLLFHYYDKDFNNEADTPDNFQSRRPNTSFCFLDIRSPGLGDTAMYLCATSRDWGGGKRDTGELFFGEGSRLTVL.

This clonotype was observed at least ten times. CDR3 amino acids: CAWSPLLAGEQFF. As DNA, the CDR3 is TGTGCCTGGAGTCCCTTACTAGCGGGTGAGCAGTTCTTC. The V gene is TRBV30, the J gene TRBJ2-1; the match to TRBD2 covers 9 bases. The CDR3 spans 13 residues. Germline V gives CDR1 GTSNPN, CDR2 SVGIG (reference sequence). V gave up 2 bases and J gave up 9 bases; unmatched junction bases: 5.

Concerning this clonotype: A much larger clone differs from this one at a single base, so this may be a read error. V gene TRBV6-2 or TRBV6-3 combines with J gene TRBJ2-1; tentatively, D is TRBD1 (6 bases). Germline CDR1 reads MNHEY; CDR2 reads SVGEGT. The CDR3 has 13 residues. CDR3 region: CASQDSSDNEQFF. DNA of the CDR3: TGTGCCAGCCAGGACAGCTCCGACAATGAGCAGTTCTTC.

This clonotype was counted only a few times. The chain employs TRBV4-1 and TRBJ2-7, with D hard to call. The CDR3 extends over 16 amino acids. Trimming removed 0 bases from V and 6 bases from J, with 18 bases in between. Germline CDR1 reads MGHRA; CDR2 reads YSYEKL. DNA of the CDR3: TGCGCCAGCAGCCAAGACCGGACCCTCCGCAACGGCGAGCAGTACTTC. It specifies CASSQDRTLRNGEQYF.

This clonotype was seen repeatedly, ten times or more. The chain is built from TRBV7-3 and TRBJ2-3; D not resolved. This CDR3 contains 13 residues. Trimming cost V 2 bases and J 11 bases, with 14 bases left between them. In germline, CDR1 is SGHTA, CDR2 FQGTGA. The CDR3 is CASSLDPQTVQYF. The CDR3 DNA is TGTGCCAGCAGCTTAGACCCTCAAACGGTGCAGTATTTT.

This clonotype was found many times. CDR3 DNA: TGTGCCAGCAGCCAAGATAGCGGGAGCAAGGACAATGAGCAGTTCTTC. Residues: CASSQDSGSKDNEQFF. The chain couples TRBV3-1 to TRBJ2-1; the match to TRBD2 covers 9 bases. Germline V gene lookup returns CDR1 LGHDT and CDR2 YNNKEL (reference sequence). This CDR3 contains 16 residues. V gave up 0 bases and J gave up 5 bases; unmatched junction bases: 5.

The CDR3 sequence is CASSLELGLAGLYEQYF. CDR3 in DNA: TGTGCCAGCAGCTTAGAACTAGGACTAGCCGGGCTGTATGAGCAGTACTTC. The genes are TRBV7-6 and TRBJ2-7; 8 bases map to TRBD2. Germline V gives CDR1 SGHVS, CDR2 FNYEAQ. The V and J ends lost 1 base and 7 bases, in that order; junction bases with no gene match: 15. This CDR3 is 17 amino acids long.

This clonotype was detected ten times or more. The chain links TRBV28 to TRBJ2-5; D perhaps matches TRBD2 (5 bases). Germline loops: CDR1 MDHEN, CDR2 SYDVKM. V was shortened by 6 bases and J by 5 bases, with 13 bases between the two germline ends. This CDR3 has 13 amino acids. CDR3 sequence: CASRSGEWETQYF. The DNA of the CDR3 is TGTGCCAGCAGAAGTGGGGAGTGGGAGACCCAGTACTTC. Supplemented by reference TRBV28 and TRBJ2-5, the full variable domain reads DVKVTQSSRYLVKRTGEKVFLECVQDMDHENMFWYRQDPGLGLRLIYFSYDVKMKEKGDIPEGYSVSREKKERFSLILESASTNQTSMYLCASRSGEWETQYFGPGTRLLVL.

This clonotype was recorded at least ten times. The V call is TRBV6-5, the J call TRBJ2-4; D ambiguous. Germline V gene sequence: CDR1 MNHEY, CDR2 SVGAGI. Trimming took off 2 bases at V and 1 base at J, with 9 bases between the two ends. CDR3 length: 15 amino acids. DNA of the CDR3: TGTGCCAGCAGTTACGGGGTGGGGGCCAAAAACATTCAGTACTTC. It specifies CASSYGVGAKNIQYF.

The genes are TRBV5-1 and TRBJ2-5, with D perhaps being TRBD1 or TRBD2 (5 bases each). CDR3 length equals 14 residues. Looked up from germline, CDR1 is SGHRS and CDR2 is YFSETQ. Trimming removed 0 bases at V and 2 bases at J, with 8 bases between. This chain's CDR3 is CASSLAGAQETQYF. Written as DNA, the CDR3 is TGCGCCAGCAGCTTGGCCGGGGCTCAAGAGACCCAGTACTTC.

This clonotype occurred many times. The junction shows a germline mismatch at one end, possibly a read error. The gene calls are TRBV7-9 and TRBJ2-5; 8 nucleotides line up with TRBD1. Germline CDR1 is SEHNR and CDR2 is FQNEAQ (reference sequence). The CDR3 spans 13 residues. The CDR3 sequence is CASSLRQGLTQYF. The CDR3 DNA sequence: TGTGCTAGCAGCTTACGACAGGGGCTCACCCAGTACTTC.

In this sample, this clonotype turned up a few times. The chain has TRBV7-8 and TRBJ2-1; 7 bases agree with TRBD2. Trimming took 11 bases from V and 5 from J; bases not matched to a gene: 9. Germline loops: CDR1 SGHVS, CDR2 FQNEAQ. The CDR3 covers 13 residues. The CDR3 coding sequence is TGTGCCGCTGTAGCGGGCCCCGACAATGAGCAGTTCTTC. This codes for CAAVAGPDNEQFF.

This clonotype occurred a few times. The CDR3 region has the DNA TGTGCCAGCAGTTCCGTTGTGCCCTACGAGCAGTACTTC. It is translated as CASSSVVPYEQYF. This chain connects TRBV28 to TRBJ2-7; D ambiguous. This CDR3 is 13 amino acids long. Trimming shortened V by 4 bases and J by 2 bases, and 9 bases separated the two germline ends. Germline lookup yields CDR1 MDHEN and CDR2 SYDVKM. The full variable domain, in which reference TRBV28 and TRBJ2-7 provide the parts outside the CDR3, is DVKVTQSSRYLVKRTGEKVFLECVQDMDHENMFWYRQDPGLGLRLIYFSYDVKMKEKGDIPEGYSVSREKKERFSLILESASTNQTSMYLCASSSVVPYEQYFGPGTRLTVT.

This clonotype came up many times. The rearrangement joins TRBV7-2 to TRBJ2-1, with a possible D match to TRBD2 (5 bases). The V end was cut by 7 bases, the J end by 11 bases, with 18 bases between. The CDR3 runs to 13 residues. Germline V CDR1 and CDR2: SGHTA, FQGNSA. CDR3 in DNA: TGTGCCAGCACCGAGCCCCCACGGGAAAAGCAGTTCTTC. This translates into CASTEPPREKQFF.

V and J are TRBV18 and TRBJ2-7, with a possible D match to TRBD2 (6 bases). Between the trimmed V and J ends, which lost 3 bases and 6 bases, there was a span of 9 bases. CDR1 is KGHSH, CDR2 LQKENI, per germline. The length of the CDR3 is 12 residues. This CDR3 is CASSPKTSEQYF. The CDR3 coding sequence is TGTGCCAGCTCACCGAAGACTAGCGAGCAGTACTTC.

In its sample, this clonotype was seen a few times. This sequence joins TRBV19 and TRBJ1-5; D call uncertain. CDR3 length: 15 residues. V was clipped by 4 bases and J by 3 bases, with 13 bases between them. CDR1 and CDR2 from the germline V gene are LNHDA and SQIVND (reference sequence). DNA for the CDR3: TGTGCCAGTAGTACTGTCGTGGCCGACAATCAGCCCCAGCATTTT. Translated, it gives CASSTVVADNQPQHF.

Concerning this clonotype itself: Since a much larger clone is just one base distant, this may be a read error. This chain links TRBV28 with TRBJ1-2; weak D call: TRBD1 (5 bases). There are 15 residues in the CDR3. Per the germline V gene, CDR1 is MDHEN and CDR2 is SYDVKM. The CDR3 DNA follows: TGTGCCCGCAGACACACAGGAGATAAGAACTATGGCTACACCTTC. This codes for CARRHTGDKNYGYTF.

The CDR3 region is CASSLDVGRPYEQYF. CDR3 nucleotides: TGTGCCAGCAGCTTGGACGTCGGGAGGCCTTACGAGCAGTACTTC. This chain joins TRBV5-4 and TRBJ2-7; 7 nucleotides line up with TRBD2. CDR3 length: 15 amino acids. Germline assignment: CDR1 SGHNT and CDR2 YYREEE (reference sequence). V was clipped by 0 bases and J by 4 bases; unmatched bases: 7.

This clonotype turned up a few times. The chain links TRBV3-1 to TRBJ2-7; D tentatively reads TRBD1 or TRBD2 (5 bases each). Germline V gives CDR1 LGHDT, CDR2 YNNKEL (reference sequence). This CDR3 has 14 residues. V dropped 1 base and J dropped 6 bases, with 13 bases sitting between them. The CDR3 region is CASSQVGGGSEQYF. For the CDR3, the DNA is TGTGCCAGCAGCCAAGTGGGTGGGGGAAGCGAGCAGTACTTC.